This TCR beta chain was captured by sequencing in a study of immune heterogeneity within non-small cell lung tumors listed by TCRdb under 2018. With respect to the entire study: By histology, several squamous cell carcinomas, 10 non-squamous carcinomas and 1 tumor not otherwise specified were included. Binding of neoantigens to the HLA alleles of each patient was predicted with netMHCpan-3.0 for mutant peptides of 8 to 11 amino acids. Whole-exome sequencing, RNA-seq and TCR beta repertoire sequencing were combined for multiple spatially distinct regions from each NSCLC tumor so that intratumoral immune heterogeneity could be examined. Transcriptome data were available for just about 41 loci from around eleven patients, whereas TCR repertoire analysis spanned about 60 tumor loci from 15 patients. Findings and caveats that apply to the study as a whole: Local tumor mutational burden and local T-cell repertoire clonality had a statistically significant but moderate positive correlation (R about 0.36). Within a patient, the same dominant CDR3B clonotypes appeared at multiple loci, but different tumor locations also contained unique high-frequency clones. High-frequency TCR beta clonotypes were found to be largely distinct between individual patients.

A multiplex PCR system amplified the TCR beta CDR3 region, with a first 10-cycle round using 32 V-gene forward and 13 J-gene reverse primers. First-round PCR used a QIAGEN Multiplex PCR Kit, and primer sequences were filed in Chinese patent CN105087789A. In a second PCR round, Illumina universal primers were added with the Phusion High-Fidelity PCR Kit. Sequencing of the TCR libraries was done on the Illumina HiSeq X Ten platform in paired-end mode with a 151 bp read length. The authors' analysis ran thus. Cutadapt removed reads without multiplex PCR primers, PEAR merged read pairs, and MiXCR with default settings called CDR3 regions. Repertoire diversity used Shannon entropy, and clonality was computed as one minus Shannon entropy divided by ln of productive unique sequence count. Clonotypes present at frequencies of at least 0.5% were defined as dominant or high-frequency T-cell clones. TCRdb reworked the public reads: Q25 trimming with fastp, MiXCR clone assembly, productive beta chains retained. Rows are unified per CDR3 protein, each entry keeping the most common DNA and genes. In this record, the V and J calls reflect TCRdb's handling and not the investigators' own analysis. For this sample the table gives 10,000 to 15,000 distinct CDR3 sequences, of which about a quarter were detected only once. 10% to 15% of the sample comes from the top ten.

This clonotype occurred a few times. The clone's antigen remains unknown. Nothing much larger sits one base from this clone, and base qualities are not available. Genomic DNA was extracted from bulk tumor tissue and used as the TCR template, and around 540 ng gDNA was amplified per sample. During surgery, multiple biopsies were taken from each primary tumor, with sampling sites spaced as far apart as possible within the tumor mass. The study cohort was described as untreated and was composed of newly diagnosed NSCLC cases undergoing curative surgery. The donors were some 14 patients with newly diagnosed non-small cell lung cancer who were having surgery with curative intent. The resected tumor masses were reviewed by two independent pathologists. Only high-quality DNA and RNA samples were carried forward to sequencing. The germline V gene specifies SGHTA as CDR1 and FQGNSA as CDR2. The CDR3, cysteine through phenylalanine, is 11 amino acids long. CDR3 DNA is the only sequence kept; it has 33 bases, read in frame from the first base. The junction shows trimming of 5 bases on V and 5 bases on J, plus 6 bases between the germline ends.

Input material: lung tumor tissue. The sequence came from a man aged 50 to 59 with non-small cell lung cancer. The V and J segments used are TRBV7-2 and TRBJ2-5; no D gene call is confident. The CDR3 reads CASSTGETQYF. Here is the DNA: TGTGCCAGCAGCACCGGGGAGACCCAGTACTTC. With the portions outside the CDR3 filled from the reference TRBV7-2 and TRBJ2-5 genes, the complete variable region becomes GAGVSQSPSNKVTEKGKDVELRCDPISGHTALYWYRQSLGQGLEFLIYFQGNSAPDKSGLPSDRFSAERTGGSVSTLTIQRTQQEDSAVYLCASSTGETQYFGPGTRLLVL.